This T cell receptor (beta chain) originates from a study of radiotherapy plus CTLA-4 blockade in lung cancer. Study-level background: Among all patients, 18% showed objective responses, while 30% to 35% had disease control.

V lost 3 bases to trimming and J lost 5 bases; unmatched junction nucleotides: 4. The CDR3 runs to 13 residues. CDR1 SGHTA and CDR2 FQGNSA come from the germline V gene. Produced via immunoSEQ multiplex PCR; TCRdb's table is partial and in-frame only. Of over 100,000 clones detected, about 80% appear once; the ten largest clones hold 3.3%. The sequence came from a human donor with non-small cell lung cancer that progressed on radiotherapy plus ipilimumab. Some clones in this sample may be carry-over from other donors' samples. V usage is TRBV7-2 and J usage is TRBJ2-7; 7 nucleotides match TRBD1. The sequenced sample was peripheral blood, obtained from a patient treated with radiotherapy plus ipilimumab. CDR3 residues: CASSLTGWDEQYF. In DNA, the CDR3 is TGTGCCAGCAGCTTGACAGGGTGGGACGAGCAGTACTTC.